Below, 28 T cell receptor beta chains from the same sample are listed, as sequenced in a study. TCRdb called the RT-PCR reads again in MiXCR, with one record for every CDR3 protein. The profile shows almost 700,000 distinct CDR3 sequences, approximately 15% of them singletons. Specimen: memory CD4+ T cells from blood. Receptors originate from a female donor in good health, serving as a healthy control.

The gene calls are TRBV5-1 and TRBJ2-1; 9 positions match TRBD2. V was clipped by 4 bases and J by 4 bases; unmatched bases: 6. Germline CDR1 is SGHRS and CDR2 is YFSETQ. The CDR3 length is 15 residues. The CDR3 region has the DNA TGCGCCAGCAGCGACCTGACTAGCGGATACAATGAGCAGTTCTTC. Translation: CASSDLTSGYNEQFF.

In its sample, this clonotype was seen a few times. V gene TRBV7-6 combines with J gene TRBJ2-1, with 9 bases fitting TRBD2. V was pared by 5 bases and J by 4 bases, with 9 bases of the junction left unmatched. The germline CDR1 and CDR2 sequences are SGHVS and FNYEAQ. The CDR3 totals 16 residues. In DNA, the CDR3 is TGTGCCAGCAGCCCGAACCCGACTAGCGGATACAATGAGCAGTTCTTC. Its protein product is CASSPNPTSGYNEQFF.

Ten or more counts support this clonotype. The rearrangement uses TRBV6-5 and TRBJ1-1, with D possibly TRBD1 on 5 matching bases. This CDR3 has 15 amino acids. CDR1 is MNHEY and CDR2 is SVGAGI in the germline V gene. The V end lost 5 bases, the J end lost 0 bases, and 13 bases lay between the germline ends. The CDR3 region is CASSDPGRLNTEAFF. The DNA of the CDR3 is TGTGCCAGCAGTGACCCGGGACGGTTGAACACTGAAGCTTTCTTT.

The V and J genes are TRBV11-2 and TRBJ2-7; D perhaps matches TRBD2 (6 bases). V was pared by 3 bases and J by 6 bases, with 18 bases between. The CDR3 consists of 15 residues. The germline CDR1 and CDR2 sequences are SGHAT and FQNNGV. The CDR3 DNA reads TGTGCCAGCAGCTTGAGTCACGGGAGTGTGAGCGAGCAGTACTTC. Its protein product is CASSLSHGSVSEQYF. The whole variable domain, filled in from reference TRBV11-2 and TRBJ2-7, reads EAGVAQSPRYKIIEKRQSVAFWCNPISGHATLYWYQQILGQGPKLLIQFQNNGVVDDSQLPKDRFSAERLKGVDSTLKIQPAKLEDSAVYLCASSLSHGSVSEQYFGPGTRLTVT.

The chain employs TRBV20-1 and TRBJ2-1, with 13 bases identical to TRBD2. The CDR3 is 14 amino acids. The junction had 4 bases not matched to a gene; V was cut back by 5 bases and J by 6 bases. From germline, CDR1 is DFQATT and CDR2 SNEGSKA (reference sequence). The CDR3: CSAGLAGASNEQFF. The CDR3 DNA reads TGCAGTGCTGGACTAGCGGGGGCCTCCAATGAGCAGTTCTTC.

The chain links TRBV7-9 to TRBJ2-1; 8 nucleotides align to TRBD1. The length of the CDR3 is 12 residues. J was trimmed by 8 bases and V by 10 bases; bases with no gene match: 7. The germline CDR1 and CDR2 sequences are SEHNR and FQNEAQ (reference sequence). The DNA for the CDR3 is TGTGCCACCCGGACAGGGTACGATGAGCAGTTCTTC. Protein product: CATRTGYDEQFF.

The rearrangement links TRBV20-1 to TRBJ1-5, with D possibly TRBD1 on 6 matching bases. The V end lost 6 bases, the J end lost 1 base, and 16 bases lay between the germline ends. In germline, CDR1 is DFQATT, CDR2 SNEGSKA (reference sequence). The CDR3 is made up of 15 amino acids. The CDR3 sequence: CSAKTGTLSNQPQHF. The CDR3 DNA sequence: TGCAGTGCAAAGACAGGTACTTTAAGCAATCAGCCCCAGCATTTT.

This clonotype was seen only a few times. CDR3 nucleotide sequence: TGTGCCAGCAGCCGGACTAGGGCAAACAATGAGCAGTTCTTC. It translates to CASSRTRANNEQFF. V usage is TRBV9 and J usage is TRBJ2-1; TRBD2 matches at 7 bases. CDR1 and CDR2 (germline): SGDLS, YYNGEE. V was pared by 4 bases and J by 5 bases, with 6 bases of the junction left unmatched. The CDR3 has 14 amino acids.

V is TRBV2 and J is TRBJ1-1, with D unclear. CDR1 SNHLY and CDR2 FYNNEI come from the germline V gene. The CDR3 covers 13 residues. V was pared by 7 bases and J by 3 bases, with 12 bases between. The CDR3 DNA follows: TGTGCCAGCACCCGTTATCCCGACACTGAAGCTTTCTTT. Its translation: CASTRYPDTEAFF.

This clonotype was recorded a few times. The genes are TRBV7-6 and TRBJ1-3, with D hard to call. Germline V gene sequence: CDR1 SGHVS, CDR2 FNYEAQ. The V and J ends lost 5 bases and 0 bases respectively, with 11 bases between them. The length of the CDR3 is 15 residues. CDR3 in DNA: TGTGCCAGCAGCATCAGCCCGGGCTCTGGAAACACCATATATTTT. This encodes CASSISPGSGNTIYF.

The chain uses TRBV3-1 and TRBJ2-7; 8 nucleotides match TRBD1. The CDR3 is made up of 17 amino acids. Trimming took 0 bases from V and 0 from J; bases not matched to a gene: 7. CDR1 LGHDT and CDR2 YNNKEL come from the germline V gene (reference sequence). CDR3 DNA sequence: TGTGCCAGCAGCCAAGATGTCCGGGACAGGACCTCCTACGAGCAGTACTTC. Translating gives CASSQDVRDRTSYEQYF.

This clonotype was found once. The CDR3 region is CASSQVTFAEAFF. CDR3 DNA sequence: TGTGCCAGCAGCCAAGTTACTTTCGCTGAAGCTTTCTTT. The chain recombines TRBV3-1 with TRBJ1-1; D remains ambiguous. Germline CDR1 reads LGHDT; CDR2 reads YNNKEL (reference sequence). V dropped 1 base and J dropped 6 bases, with 9 bases sitting between them. This CDR3 has 13 residues.

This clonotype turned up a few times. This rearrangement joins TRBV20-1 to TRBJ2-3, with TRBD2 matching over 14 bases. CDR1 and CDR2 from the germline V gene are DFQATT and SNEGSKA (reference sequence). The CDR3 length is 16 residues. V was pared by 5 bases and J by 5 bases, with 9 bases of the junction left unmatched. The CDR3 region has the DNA TGCAGTGCTTCCAAGGGACTAGCGGGAGTGAAAGATACGCAGTATTTT. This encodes CSASKGLAGVKDTQYF.

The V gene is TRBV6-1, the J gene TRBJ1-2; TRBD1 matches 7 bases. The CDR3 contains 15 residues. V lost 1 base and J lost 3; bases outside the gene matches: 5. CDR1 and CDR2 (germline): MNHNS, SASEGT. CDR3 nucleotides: TGTGCCAGCAGTGAAGGCCCAGGGGGGGACTATGGCTACACCTTC. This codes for CASSEGPGGDYGYTF.

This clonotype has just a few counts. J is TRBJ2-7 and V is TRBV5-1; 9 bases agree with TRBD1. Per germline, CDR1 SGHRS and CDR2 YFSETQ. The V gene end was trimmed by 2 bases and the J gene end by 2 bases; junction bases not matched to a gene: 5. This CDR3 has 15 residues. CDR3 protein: CASSFIQGAAYEQYF. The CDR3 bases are TGCGCCAGCAGCTTCATACAGGGGGCGGCCTACGAGCAGTACTTC. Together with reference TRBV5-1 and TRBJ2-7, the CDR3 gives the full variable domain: KAGVTQTPRYLIKTRGQQVTLSCSPISGHRSVSWYQQTPGQGLQFLFEYFSETQRNKGNFPGRFSGRQFSNSRSEMNVSTLELGDSALYLCASSFIQGAAYEQYFGPGTRLTVT.

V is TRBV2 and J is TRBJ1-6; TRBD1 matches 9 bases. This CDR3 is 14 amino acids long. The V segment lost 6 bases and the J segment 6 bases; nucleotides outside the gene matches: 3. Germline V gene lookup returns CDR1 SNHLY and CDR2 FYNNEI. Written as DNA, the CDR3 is TGTGCCAGCAGCCGGGACAGGGTTAATTCACCCCTCCACTTT. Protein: CASSRDRVNSPLHF. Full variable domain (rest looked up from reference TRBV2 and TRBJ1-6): EPEVTQTPSHQVTQMGQEVILRCVPISNHLYFYWYRQILGQKVEFLVSFYNNEISEKSEIFDDQFSVERPDGSNFTLKIRSTKLEDSAMYFCASSRDRVNSPLHFGNGTRLTVT.

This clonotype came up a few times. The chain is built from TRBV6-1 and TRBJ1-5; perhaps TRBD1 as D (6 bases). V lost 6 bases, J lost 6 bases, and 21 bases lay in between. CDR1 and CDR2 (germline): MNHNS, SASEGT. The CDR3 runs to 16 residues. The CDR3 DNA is TGTGCCAGCAGCCAGGGGCCTAATGAGCGGGGTCAGCCCCAGCATTTT. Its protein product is CASSQGPNERGQPQHF.

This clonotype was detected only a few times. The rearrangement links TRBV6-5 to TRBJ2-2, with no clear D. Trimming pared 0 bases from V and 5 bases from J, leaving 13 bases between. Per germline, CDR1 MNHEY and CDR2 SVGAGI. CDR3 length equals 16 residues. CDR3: CASSYSIVLITGELFF. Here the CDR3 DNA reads TGTGCCAGCAGTTACTCGATAGTCCTCATAACCGGGGAGCTGTTTTTT.

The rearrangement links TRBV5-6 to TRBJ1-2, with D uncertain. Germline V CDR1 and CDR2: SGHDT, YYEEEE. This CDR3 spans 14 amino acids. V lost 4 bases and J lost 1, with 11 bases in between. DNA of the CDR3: TGTGCCAGCAGCGCCGTGGTAATTAACTATGGCTACACCTTC. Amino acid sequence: CASSAVVINYGYTF.

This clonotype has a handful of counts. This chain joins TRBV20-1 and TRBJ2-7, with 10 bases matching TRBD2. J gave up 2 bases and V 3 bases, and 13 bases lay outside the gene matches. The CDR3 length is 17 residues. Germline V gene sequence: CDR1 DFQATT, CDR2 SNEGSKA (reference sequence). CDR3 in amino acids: CSASFIKAGGPTYEQYF. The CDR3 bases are TGCAGTGCTAGTTTCATAAAAGCGGGAGGGCCTACCTACGAGCAGTACTTC.

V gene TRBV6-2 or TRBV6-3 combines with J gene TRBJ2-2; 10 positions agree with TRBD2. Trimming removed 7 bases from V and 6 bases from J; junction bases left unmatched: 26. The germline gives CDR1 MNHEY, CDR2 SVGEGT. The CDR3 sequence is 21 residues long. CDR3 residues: CASTTRGLSASGGRRAGELFF. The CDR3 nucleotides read TGTGCCAGCACCACTAGAGGACTTTCCGCTAGCGGGGGCCGGCGAGCCGGGGAGCTGTTTTTT.

The CDR3 protein is CASALGGSGYNEQFF. The CDR3, as DNA: TGTGCCAGCGCCCTGGGGGGGAGTGGCTACAATGAGCAGTTCTTC. The chain couples TRBV7-9 to TRBJ2-1; 7 nucleotides agree with TRBD2. The junction had 10 bases not matched to a gene; V was cut back by 8 bases and J by 3 bases. Germline V lookup: CDR1 SEHNR, CDR2 FQNEAQ (reference sequence). The CDR3 extends over 15 amino acids.

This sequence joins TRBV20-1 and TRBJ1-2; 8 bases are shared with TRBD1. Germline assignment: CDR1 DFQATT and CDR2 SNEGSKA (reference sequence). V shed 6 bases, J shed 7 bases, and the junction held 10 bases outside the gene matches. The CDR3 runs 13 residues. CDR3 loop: CSAYTGGSLGYTF. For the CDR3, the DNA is TGCAGTGCGTACACAGGGGGTTCGCTTGGCTACACCTTC.

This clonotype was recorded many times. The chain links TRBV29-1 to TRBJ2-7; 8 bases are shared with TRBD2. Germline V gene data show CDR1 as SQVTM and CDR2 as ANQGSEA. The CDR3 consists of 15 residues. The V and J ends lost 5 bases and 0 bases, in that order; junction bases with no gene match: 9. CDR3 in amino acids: CSVPDPSGSSYEQYF. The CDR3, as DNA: TGCAGCGTTCCCGATCCAAGCGGGAGCTCCTACGAGCAGTACTTC.

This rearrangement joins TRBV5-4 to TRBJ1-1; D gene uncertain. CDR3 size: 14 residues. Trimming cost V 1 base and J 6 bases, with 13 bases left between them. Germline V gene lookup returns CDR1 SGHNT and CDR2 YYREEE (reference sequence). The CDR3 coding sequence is TGTGCCAGCAGCTTGCAGCGAACAGCCTCTGAAGCTTTCTTT. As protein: CASSLQRTASEAFF.

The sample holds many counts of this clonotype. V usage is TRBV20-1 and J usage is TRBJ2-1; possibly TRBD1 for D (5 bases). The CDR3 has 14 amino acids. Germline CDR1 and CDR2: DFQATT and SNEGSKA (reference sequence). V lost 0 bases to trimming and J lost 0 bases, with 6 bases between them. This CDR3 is CSARDDSSYNEQFF. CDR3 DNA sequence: TGCAGTGCTAGAGACGACAGCTCCTACAATGAGCAGTTCTTC.

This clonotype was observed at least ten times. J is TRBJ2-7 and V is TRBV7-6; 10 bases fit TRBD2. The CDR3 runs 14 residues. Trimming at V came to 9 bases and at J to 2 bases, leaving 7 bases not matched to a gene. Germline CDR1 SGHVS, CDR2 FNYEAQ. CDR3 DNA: TGTGCCAGTACTAGCGGGATAGGGCCCTACGAGCAGTACTTC. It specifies CASTSGIGPYEQYF.

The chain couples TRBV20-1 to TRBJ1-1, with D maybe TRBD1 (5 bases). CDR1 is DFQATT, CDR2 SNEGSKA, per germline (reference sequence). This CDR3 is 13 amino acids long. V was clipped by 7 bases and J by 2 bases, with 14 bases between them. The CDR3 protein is CSVLRGGNTEAFF. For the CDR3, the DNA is TGCAGTGTCCTTAGGGGAGGCAACACTGAAGCTTTCTTT.